This TCR beta chain comes out of a study of blood T cell repertoires in COVID-19. About the study: Sites across the United States, Italy and Spain contributed samples from acute and convalescent COVID-19.

CDR1 SGHDT and CDR2 YYEEEE come from the germline V gene. CDR3 size: 14 residues. Trimming left V 5 bases short and J 6 bases short, with 14 bases between. Per the original methods: For nucleated cells, counts were estimated from reference gene primer amplification. Some clones are missing from TCRdb's copy, which holds only in-frame ones; the method was immunoSEQ multiplex PCR. The V and J calls and clone size were taken over from that table, and D and trimming were inferred from the DNA. Here the sample spans under 130,000 clones, 88% being singletons. This clonotype was obtained from a human donor in a cohort sampled during active COVID-19. Sequencing was performed on peripheral blood. The chain recombines TRBV5-6 with TRBJ2-2, with TRBD1 as a possible D gene (6 bases). The CDR3 region has the DNA TGTGCCAGCAGTGTGCAGGGGCGCCCCGGGGAGCTGTTTTTT. This codes for CASSVQGRPGELFF.